Below, 5 T cell receptor beta chains from the same sample are listed, as sequenced in a study of blood T cell repertoires in COVID-19. Here immunoSEQ multiplex PCR was the method, and the copy in TCRdb shows in-frame clones only, minus some. The profile shows 200,000 to 250,000 clones, roughly 90% of them singletons. The sample was peripheral blood. These receptors were collected from a woman aged 60-75 years with acute or convalescent COVID-19.

This chain connects TRBV18 to TRBJ1-5, with D unresolved. The germline V gene has CDR1 KGHSH and CDR2 LQKENI. Trimming pared 5 bases from V and 6 bases from J, leaving 8 bases between. The CDR3 contains 12 residues. The CDR3 nucleotides are TGTGCCAGCTCATTGGAGGGTCAGCCCCAGCATTTT. Translating it yields CASSLEGQPQHF.

J is TRBJ2-2 and V is TRBV28, with a possible D match to TRBD1 (6 bases). The V gene's germline CDR1 is MDHEN and CDR2 SYDVKM. V was pared by 4 bases and J by 9 bases, with 15 bases between. CDR3 length: 14 residues. CDR3 sequence: CASSSHTGWWELFF. The CDR3, as DNA: TGTGCCAGCAGTTCCCACACAGGGTGGTGGGAGCTGTTTTTT.

The chain combines TRBV5-1 with TRBJ2-2, with D unclear. This CDR3 region has 15 residues. Between the trimmed V and J ends, which lost 2 bases and 7 bases, there was a span of 15 bases. Germline CDR1 SGHRS, CDR2 YFSETQ. CDR3 sequence: CASSLNFGSGGELFF. CDR3 nucleotide sequence: TGCGCCAGCAGCTTAAATTTCGGGTCCGGCGGGGAGCTGTTTTTT.

Written as DNA, the CDR3 is TGCGCCAGCAGCCAAGAGGGATCAAGGGCTAGCGGGAGACAGACCCAGTACTTC. It codes for CASSQEGSRASGRQTQYF. This chain joins TRBV4-3 and TRBJ2-5; the match to TRBD2 covers 10 bases. J gave up 6 bases and V 0 bases, and 13 bases lay outside the gene matches. CDR3 length equals 18 residues. CDR1 is LGHNA, CDR2 YSLEER, per germline.

CDR3 in amino acids: CASSFGGLTYEQYF. DNA of the CDR3: TGTGCCAGCAGCTTTGGGGGCCTTACCTACGAGCAGTACTTC. This sequence joins TRBV11-1 and TRBJ2-7, with D possibly being TRBD1 (6 bases). V lost 3 bases, J lost 2 bases, and 11 bases lay in between. Germline lookup yields CDR1 SGHAT and CDR2 FQDESV (reference sequence). The CDR3 is made up of 14 amino acids.